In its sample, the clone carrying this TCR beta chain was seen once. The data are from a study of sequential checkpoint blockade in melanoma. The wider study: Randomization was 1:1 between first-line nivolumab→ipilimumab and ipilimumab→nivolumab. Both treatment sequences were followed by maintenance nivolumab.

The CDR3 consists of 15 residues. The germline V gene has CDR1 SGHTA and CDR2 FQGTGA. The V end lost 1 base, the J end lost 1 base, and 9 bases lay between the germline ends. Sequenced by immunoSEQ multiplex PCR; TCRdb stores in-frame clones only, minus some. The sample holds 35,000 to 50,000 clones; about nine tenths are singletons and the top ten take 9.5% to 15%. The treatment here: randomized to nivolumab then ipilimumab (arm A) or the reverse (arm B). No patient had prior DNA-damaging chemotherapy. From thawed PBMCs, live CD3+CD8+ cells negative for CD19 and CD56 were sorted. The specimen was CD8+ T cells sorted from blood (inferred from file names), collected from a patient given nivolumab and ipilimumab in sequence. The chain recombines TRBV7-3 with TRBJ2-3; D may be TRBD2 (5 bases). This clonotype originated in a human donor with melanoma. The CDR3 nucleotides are TGTGCCAGCAGCTTAATTGGGAGTGGCACAGATACGCAGTATTTT. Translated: CASSLIGSGTDTQYF.